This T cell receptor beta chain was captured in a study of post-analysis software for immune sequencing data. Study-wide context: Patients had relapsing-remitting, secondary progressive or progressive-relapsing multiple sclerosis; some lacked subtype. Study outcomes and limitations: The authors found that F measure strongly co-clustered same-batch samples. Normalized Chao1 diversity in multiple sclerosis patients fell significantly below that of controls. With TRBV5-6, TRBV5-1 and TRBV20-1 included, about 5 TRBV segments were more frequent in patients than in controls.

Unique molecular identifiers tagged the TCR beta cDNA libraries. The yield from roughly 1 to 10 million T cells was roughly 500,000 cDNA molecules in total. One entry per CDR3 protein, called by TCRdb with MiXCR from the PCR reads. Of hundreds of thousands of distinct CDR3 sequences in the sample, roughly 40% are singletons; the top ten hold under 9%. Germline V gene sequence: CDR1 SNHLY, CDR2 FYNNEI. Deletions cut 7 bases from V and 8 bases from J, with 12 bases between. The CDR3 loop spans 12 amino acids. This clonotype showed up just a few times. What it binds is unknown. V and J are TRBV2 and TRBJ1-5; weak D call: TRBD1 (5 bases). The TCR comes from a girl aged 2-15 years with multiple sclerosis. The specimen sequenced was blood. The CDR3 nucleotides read TGTGCCAGCAATCAGGGTGCCAAGCCCCAGCATTTT. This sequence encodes CASNQGAKPQHF. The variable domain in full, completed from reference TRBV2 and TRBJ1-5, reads EPEVTQTPSHQVTQMGQEVILRCVPISNHLYFYWYRQILGQKVEFLVSFYNNEISEKSEIFDDQFSVERPDGSNFTLKIRSTKLEDSAMYFCASNQGAKPQHFGDGTRLSIL.